A selection of T cell receptor beta chains follows, all from one sample in a study of T cell responses to AZD1222 COVID-19 vaccine. Produced via immunoSEQ multiplex PCR; TCRdb's table is partial and in-frame only. The data show approximately 130,000 clones, roughly 85% seen once. Sample: peripheral blood, taken 28 days after the second dose of the MenACWY control vaccine. The receptors here all came from an adult who received the MenACWY meningococcal vaccine as a control. The CDR3 runs from the conserved cysteine through the conserved F or W. A D gene is named only where the DNA matches it firmly. Clone sizes are given selectively: once, few, many, or a class where the clone is expanded.

cdr3_nt,cdr3_aa,d_call,j_call,v_call,clone_size
TGTGCCAGTAGTAAGAAGACCACCTCACTAGCGGACAATGAGCAGTTCTTC,CASSKKTTSLADNEQFF,TRBD2,TRBJ2-1,TRBV19,NA
TGTGCCAGCAGTTTCTTCAGGACTAGCACAGATACGCAGTATTTT,CASSFFRTSTDTQYF,NA,TRBJ2-3,TRBV6-5,NA
TGTGCCAGCAGCTCGCCCGGGACAGGAGCCACCAAGCAGTACTTC,CASSSPGTGATKQYF,TRBD1,TRBJ2-7,TRBV7-9,NA
TGTGCCAGTAGTATAGAGCCTAGCACCAAAGAGACCCAGTACTTC,CASSIEPSTKETQYF,NA,TRBJ2-5,TRBV19,once
TGTGCCAGTAGTATGTTTAGCGACAATGAGCAGTTCTTC,CASSMFSDNEQFF,NA,TRBJ2-1,TRBV19,NA
TGTGCCAGCAGGGGGGTGATGAACACTGAAGCTTTCTTT,CASRGVMNTEAFF,NA,TRBJ1-1,TRBV6-5,NA
TGTGCCAGCAGCCAAGAGGCAGGAGCGGGGGGGAATGAGCAGTTCTTC,CASSQEAGAGGNEQFF,TRBD2,TRBJ2-1,TRBV3-1/TRBV3-2,few
TGTGCCAGCAGCAAAGGAACTAGCGGTAACACCGGGGAGCTGTTTTTT,CASSKGTSGNTGELFF,NA,TRBJ2-2,TRBV21-1,NA
TGTGTCAGAAGCGTACCGAATACACAGCGACAAGAGACCCAGTACTTC,CVRSVPNTQRQETQYF,NA,TRBJ2-5,TRBV7-5,NA
TGTGCTGTCCTCGGACCGGATAGGAAGCAGTACTTC,CAVLGPDRKQYF,NA,TRBJ2-7,TRBV19,NA